Listed here are 9 T cell receptor beta chains from one sample, sequenced in a study of control samples from healthy donors and cancer patients. Here immunoSEQ multiplex PCR was the method, and the copy in TCRdb shows in-frame clones only, minus some. This table holds 98,000 or so clones, 70% to 85% found once. The sample comprised blood. These receptors were collected from a man aged 18 to 35 in good health.

This rearrangement joins TRBV18 to TRBJ2-2, with unresolved D. Deletions cut 0 bases from V and 4 bases from J, with 9 bases between. The CDR3 covers 15 residues. In germline, CDR1 is KGHSH, CDR2 LQKENI. CDR3 in amino acids: CASSPPTASTGELFF. The CDR3 nucleotides are TGTGCCAGCTCACCACCGACGGCCTCCACCGGGGAGCTGTTTTTT.

The chain joins TRBV4-2 to TRBJ1-6; tentative D call: TRBD1 (6 bases). CDR3 size: 15 residues. Germline lookup yields CDR1 LGHNA and CDR2 YNFKEQ. Trimming took 7 bases from V and 8 from J, leaving 18 bases between them. The CDR3: CASTETGGPDSPLHF. The CDR3 nucleotides are TGTGCCAGCACCGAAACGGGGGGGCCTGATTCACCCCTCCACTTT.

The V gene is TRBV19, the J gene TRBJ1-5; a weak D match, TRBD1 (6 bases). V was clipped by 8 bases and J by 6 bases, with 20 bases between them. The CDR3 runs 15 residues. The germline gives CDR1 LNHDA, CDR2 SQIVND (reference sequence). Here the CDR3 reads CASGPLGGAGQPQHF. The CDR3 DNA reads TGTGCCAGTGGACCCCTTGGGGGGGCGGGTCAGCCCCAGCATTTT.

The chain couples TRBV25-1 to TRBJ1-6; 7 nucleotides agree with TRBD1. Germline V lookup: CDR1 MGHDK, CDR2 SYGVNS. This CDR3 has 15 residues. Trimming at V came to 3 bases and at J to 6 bases, leaving 5 bases not matched to a gene. DNA for the CDR3: TGTGCCAGCAGTGACGATACAGGGGTTAATTCACCCCTCCACTTT. It specifies CASSDDTGVNSPLHF.

The V call is TRBV6-5, the J call TRBJ2-7, with D unclear. CDR1 is MNHEY and CDR2 is SVGAGI in the germline V gene. The CDR3 has 15 residues. Trimming left V 7 bases short and J 0 bases short, with 16 bases between. In DNA, the CDR3 is TGTGCCAGCACTGGCGGATCTGGCGGCTCCTACGAGCAGTACTTC. Translating gives CASTGGSGGSYEQYF.

The DNA for the CDR3 is TGTGCCAGCAGTTTCTACCGGGACATCGTTAACTATGGCTACACCTTC. Protein product: CASSFYRDIVNYGYTF. This chain uses TRBV28 with TRBJ1-2; weak D call: TRBD1 (6 bases). Germline lookup yields CDR1 MDHEN and CDR2 SYDVKM. Trimming stripped 3 bases from V and 1 base from J, with 15 bases between. The length of the CDR3 is 16 residues.

The V call is TRBV4-3, the J call TRBJ2-7; D possibly corresponds to TRBD2 (5 bases). Germline V gene data show CDR1 as LGHNA and CDR2 as YSLEER. Trimming left V 1 base short and J 1 base short, with 5 bases between. The CDR3 is 13 amino acids. The CDR3 coding sequence is TGCGCCAGCAGCCAAGCGGGGTCCTACGAGCAGTACTTC. It is translated as CASSQAGSYEQYF.

The rearrangement links TRBV11-2 to TRBJ2-2; D call uncertain. Trimming took 1 base from V and 4 from J, leaving 10 bases between them. Looked up from germline, CDR1 is SGHAT and CDR2 is FQNNGV. The CDR3 contains 15 residues. The CDR3 region has the DNA TGTGCCAGCAGCTTAGTGTTGGTTGGCACCGGGGAGCTGTTTTTT. It codes for CASSLVLVGTGELFF.

This clone has only one observation. This chain uses TRBV24-1 with TRBJ2-2; 8 nucleotides align to TRBD1. CDR1 and CDR2 (germline): KGHDR, SFDVKD. CDR3 length equals 15 residues. Unmatched junction bases numbered 4, after V lost 6 bases and J lost 2 bases. CDR3: CATSRTGYNTGELFF. CDR3 bases: TGTGCCACCAGTCGGACAGGGTATAACACCGGGGAGCTGTTTTTT.